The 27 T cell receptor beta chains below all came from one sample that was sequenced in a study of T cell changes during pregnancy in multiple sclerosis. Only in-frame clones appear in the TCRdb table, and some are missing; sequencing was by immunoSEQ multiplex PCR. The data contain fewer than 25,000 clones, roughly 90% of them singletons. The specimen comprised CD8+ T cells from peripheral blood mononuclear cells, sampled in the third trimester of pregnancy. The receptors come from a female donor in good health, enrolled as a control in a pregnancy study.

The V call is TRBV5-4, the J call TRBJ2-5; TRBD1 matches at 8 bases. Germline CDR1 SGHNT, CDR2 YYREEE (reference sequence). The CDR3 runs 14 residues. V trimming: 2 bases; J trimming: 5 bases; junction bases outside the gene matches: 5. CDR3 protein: CASSFQGADETQYF. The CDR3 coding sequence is TGTGCCAGCAGCTTCCAGGGGGCGGACGAGACCCAGTACTTC.

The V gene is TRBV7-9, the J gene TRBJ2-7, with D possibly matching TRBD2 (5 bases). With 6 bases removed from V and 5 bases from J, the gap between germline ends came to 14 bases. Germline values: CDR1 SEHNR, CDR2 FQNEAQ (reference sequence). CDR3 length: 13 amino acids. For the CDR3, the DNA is TGTGCCAGCAGAACACCGGGGTCCCACGAGCAGTACTTC. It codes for CASRTPGSHEQYF.

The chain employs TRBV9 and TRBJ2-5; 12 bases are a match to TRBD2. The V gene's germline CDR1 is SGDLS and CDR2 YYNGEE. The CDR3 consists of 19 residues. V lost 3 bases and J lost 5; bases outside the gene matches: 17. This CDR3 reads CASSAPGASGGGALETQYF. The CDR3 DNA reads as TGTGCCAGCAGCGCCCCTGGGGCTAGCGGGGGGGGAGCTTTGGAGACCCAGTACTTC.

CDR3 bases: TGTGCCACCAGCAGAGATGGGCTAGCAACCCACGAGCAGTACTTC. Amino acid sequence: CATSRDGLATHEQYF. The gene calls are TRBV15 and TRBJ2-7; D is possibly TRBD2 (5 bases). The length of the CDR3 is 15 residues. The germline V gene encodes CDR1 LNHNV and CDR2 YYDKDF (reference sequence). The V end was cut by 0 bases, the J end by 5 bases, with 14 bases between.

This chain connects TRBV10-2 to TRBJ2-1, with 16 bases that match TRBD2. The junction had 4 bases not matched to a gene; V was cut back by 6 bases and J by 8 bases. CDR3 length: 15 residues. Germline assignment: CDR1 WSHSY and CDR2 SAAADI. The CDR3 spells CASRGTSGGAYEQFF. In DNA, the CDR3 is TGCGCCAGCAGGGGGACTAGCGGGGGGGCATATGAGCAGTTCTTC.

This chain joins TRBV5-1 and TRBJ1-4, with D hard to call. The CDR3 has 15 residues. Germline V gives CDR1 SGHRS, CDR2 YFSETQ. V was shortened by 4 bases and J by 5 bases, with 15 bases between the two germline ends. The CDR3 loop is CASSPYRGTNEKLFF. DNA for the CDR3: TGCGCCAGCAGCCCTTATCGCGGTACAAATGAAAAACTGTTTTTT.

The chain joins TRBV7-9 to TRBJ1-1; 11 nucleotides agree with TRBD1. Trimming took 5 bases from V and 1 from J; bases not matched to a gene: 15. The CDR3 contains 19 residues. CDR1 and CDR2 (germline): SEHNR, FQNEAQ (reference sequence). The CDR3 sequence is CASSGDRGWQHYPNTEAFF. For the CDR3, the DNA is TGTGCCAGCAGCGGGGACAGGGGGTGGCAACATTACCCGAACACTGAAGCTTTCTTT.

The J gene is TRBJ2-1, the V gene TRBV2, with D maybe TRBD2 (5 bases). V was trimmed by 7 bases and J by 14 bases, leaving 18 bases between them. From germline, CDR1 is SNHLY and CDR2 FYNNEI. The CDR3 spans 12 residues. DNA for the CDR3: TGTGCCAGCATATCCTATGAGGGCCTGGAGTTCTTC. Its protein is CASISYEGLEFF. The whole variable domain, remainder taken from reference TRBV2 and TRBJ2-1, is EPEVTQTPSHQVTQMGQEVILRCVPISNHLYFYWYRQILGQKVEFLVSFYNNEISEKSEIFDDQFSVERPDGSNFTLKIRSTKLEDSAMYFCASISYEGLEFFGPGTRLTVL.

The CDR3 loop reads CASSADSGANVLTF. In DNA form, the CDR3 reads TGTGCCAGCAGCGCAGACTCTGGGGCCAACGTCCTGACTTTC. This chain links TRBV6-1 with TRBJ2-6; D is uncertain. The CDR3 has 14 amino acids. V lost 6 bases to trimming and J lost 0 bases, with 6 bases between them. Germline CDR1 is MNHNS and CDR2 is SASEGT.

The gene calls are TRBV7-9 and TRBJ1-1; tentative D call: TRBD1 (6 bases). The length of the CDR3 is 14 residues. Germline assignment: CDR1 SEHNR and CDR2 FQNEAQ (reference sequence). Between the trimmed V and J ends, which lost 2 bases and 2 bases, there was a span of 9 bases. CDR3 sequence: CASSLRTENTEAFF. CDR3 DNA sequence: TGTGCCAGCAGCTTACGGACAGAAAACACTGAAGCTTTCTTT.

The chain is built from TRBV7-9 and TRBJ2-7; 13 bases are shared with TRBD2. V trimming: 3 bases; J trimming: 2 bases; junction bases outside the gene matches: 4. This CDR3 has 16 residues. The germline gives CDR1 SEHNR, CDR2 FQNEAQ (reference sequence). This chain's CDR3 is CASSFWGTSGTYEQYF. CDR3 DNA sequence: TGTGCCAGCAGCTTTTGGGGGACTAGCGGGACCTACGAGCAGTACTTC.

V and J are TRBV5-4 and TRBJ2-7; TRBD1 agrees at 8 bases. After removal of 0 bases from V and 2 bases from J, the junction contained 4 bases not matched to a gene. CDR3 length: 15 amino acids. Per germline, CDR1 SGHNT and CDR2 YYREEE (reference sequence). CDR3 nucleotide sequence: TGTGCCAGCAGCTTGGGACAGGGGAACGCCTACGAGCAGTACTTC. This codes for CASSLGQGNAYEQYF.

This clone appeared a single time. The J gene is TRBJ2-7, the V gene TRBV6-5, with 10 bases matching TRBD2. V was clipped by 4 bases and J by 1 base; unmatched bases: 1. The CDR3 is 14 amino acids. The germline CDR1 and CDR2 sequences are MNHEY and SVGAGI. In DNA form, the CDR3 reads TGTGCCAGCAGTTCGACTAGCGGGTCCTACGAGCAGTACTTC. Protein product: CASSSTSGSYEQYF.

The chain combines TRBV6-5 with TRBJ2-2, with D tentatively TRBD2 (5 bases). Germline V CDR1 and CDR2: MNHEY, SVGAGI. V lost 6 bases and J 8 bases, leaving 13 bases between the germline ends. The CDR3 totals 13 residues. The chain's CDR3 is CASSRGVHGELFF. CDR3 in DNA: TGTGCCAGCAGCCGGGGAGTTCATGGGGAGCTGTTTTTT.

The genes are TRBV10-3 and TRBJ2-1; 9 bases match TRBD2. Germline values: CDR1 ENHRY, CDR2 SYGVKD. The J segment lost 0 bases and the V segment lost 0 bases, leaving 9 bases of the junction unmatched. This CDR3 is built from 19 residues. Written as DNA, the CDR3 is TGTGCCATCAGTGAGTCGGGCCTAGCGGGGTTCCGCTCCTACAATGAGCAGTTCTTC. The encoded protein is CAISESGLAGFRSYNEQFF.

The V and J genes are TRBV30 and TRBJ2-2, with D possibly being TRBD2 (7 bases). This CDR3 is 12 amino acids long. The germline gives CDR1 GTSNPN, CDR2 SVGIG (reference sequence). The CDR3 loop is CAVGGRTGELFF. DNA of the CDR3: TGTGCTGTGGGGGGGCGGACCGGGGAGCTGTTTTTT.

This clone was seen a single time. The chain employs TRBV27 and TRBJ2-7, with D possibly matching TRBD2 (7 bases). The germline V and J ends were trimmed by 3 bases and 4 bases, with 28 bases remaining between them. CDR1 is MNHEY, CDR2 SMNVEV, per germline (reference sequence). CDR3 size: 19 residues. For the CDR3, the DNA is TGTGCCAGCAGTTTTTCCCCGGATGGGTGGGGGGGCCGACCTTACGAGCAGTACTTC. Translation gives CASSFSPDGWGGRPYEQYF.

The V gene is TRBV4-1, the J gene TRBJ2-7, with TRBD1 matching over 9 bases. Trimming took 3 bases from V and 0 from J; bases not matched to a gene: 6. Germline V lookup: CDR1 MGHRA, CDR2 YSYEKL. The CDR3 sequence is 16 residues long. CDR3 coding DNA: TGCGCCAGCAGCCAGGCTGGGGACAGGGTCTCCTACGAGCAGTACTTC. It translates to CASSQAGDRVSYEQYF.

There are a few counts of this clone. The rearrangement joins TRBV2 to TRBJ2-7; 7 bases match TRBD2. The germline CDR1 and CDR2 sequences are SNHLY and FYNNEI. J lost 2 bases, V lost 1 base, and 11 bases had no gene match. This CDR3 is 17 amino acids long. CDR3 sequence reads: CASSEVLADTTTYEQYF. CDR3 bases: TGTGCCAGCAGTGAAGTCCTAGCGGACACCACTACCTACGAGCAGTACTTC.

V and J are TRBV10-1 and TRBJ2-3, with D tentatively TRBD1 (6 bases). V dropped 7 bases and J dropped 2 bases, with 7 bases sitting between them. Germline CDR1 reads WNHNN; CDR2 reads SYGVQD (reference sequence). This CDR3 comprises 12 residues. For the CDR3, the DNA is TGCGCCAGCAACAGGGCCACAGATACGCAGTATTTT. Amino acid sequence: CASNRATDTQYF.

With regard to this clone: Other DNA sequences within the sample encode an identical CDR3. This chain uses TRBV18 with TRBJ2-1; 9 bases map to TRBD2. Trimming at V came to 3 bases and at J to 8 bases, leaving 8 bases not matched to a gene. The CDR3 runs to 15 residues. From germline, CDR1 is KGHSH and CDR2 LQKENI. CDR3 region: CASSPPSGRTDEQFF. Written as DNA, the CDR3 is TGTGCCAGCTCACCCCCCAGCGGGAGGACGGATGAGCAGTTCTTC.

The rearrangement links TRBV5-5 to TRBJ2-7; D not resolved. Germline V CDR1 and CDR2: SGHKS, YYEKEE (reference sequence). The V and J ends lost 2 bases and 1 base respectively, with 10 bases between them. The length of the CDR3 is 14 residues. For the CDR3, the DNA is TGTGCCAGCAGCTTCGGGTTGGGTTCCTACGAGCAGTACTTC. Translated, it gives CASSFGLGSYEQYF.

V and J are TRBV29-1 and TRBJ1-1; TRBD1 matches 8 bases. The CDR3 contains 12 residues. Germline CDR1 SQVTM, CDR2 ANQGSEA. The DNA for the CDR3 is TGCAGAGATGGACAGGGGAACACTGAAGCTTTCTTT. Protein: CRDGQGNTEAFF.

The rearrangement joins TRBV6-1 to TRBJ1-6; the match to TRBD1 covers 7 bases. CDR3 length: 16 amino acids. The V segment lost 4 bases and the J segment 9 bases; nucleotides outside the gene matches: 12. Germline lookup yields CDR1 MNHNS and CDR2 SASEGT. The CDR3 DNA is TGTGCCAGCAGTGCCAAGGGGGCGGTCAGGGGTTCACCCCTCCACTTT. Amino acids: CASSAKGAVRGSPLHF.

The CDR3 sequence is CASSTGQGTEAFF. The CDR3 DNA reads TGTGCCAGTAGTACCGGACAGGGCACTGAAGCTTTCTTT. The J gene is TRBJ1-1, the V gene TRBV19; TRBD1 aligns across 8 bases. This CDR3 has 13 residues. The trim removed 4 bases at V and 4 bases at J, leaving 2 bases unmatched. Germline V gives CDR1 LNHDA, CDR2 SQIVND (reference sequence). Combining the CDR3 with reference TRBV19 and TRBJ1-1 gives the whole variable domain DGGITQSPKYLFRKEGQNVTLSCEQNLNHDAMYWYRQDPGQGLRLIYYSQIVNDFQKGDIAEGYSVSREKKESFPLTVTSAQKNPTAFYLCASSTGQGTEAFFGQGTRLTVV.

CDR3 loop: CASNSGTSGPNEQFF. The CDR3 DNA reads as TGCGCCAGCAACTCCGGGACTAGCGGTCCCAATGAGCAGTTCTTC. The J gene is TRBJ2-1, the V gene TRBV5-1; 11 bases line up with TRBD2. CDR1 is SGHRS and CDR2 is YFSETQ in the germline V gene. The CDR3 extends over 15 amino acids. The V and J ends lost 6 bases and 6 bases, in that order; junction bases with no gene match: 8.

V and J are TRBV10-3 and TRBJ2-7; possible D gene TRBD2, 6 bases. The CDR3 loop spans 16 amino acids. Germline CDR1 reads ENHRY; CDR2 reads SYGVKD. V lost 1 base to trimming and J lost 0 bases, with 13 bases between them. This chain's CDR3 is CAISEYGAEGSYEQYF. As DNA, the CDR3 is TGTGCCATCAGTGAGTATGGAGCGGAGGGCTCCTACGAGCAGTACTTC.